One and the same sample provided the 29 T cell receptor beta chains below, sequenced in a study of T cells in localized non-small cell lung cancer. The protocol was immunoSEQ multiplex PCR, while the TCRdb copy is restricted to in-frame clones and leaves out a portion. The table shows around 39,000 clones, with 88% occurring only once. The sequences come from peripheral blood, collected before any cancer treatment. These receptors were taken from a woman between 35 and 75 years old with stage I lung adenocarcinoma.

V and J are TRBV4-1 and TRBJ2-1; D may be TRBD2 (6 bases). This CDR3 contains 17 residues. Trimming removed 1 base from V and 0 bases from J, with 13 bases in between. Germline V gives CDR1 MGHRA, CDR2 YSYEKL. The CDR3, as DNA: TGCGCCAGCAGCCAAGTGGCGGGACCTAGCTCCTACAATGAGCAGTTCTTC. Translating it yields CASSQVAGPSSYNEQFF.

The V gene is TRBV6-1, the J gene TRBJ1-6, with TRBD1 matching over 9 bases. Germline CDR1 reads MNHNS; CDR2 reads SASEGT. The CDR3 loop spans 14 amino acids. V was pared by 8 bases and J by 5 bases, with 4 bases of the junction left unmatched. CDR3 in amino acids: CASLRTGDNSPLHF. The CDR3 nucleotides read TGTGCCAGCCTCAGGACAGGGGATAATTCACCCCTCCACTTT.

The chain recombines TRBV15 with TRBJ1-4; a possible D gene is TRBD1 (6 bases). V lost 1 base, J lost 4 bases, and 10 bases lay in between. Looked up from germline, CDR1 is LNHNV and CDR2 is YYDKDF (reference sequence). CDR3 length: 15 amino acids. CDR3 sequence (DNA): TGTGCCACCAGCAGAGTGGGGGCTTTTAATGAAAAACTGTTTTTT. This translates into CATSRVGAFNEKLFF. The whole variable domain, remainder taken from reference TRBV15 and TRBJ1-4, is DAMVIQNPRYQVTQFGKPVTLSCSQTLNHNVMYWYQQKSSQAPKLLFHYYDKDFNNEADTPDNFQSRRPNTSFCFLDIRSPGLGDTAMYLCATSRVGAFNEKLFFGSGTQLSVL.

In its sample, this clone was seen once. CDR3 DNA sequence: TGTGCCACCAGCAGAGCGGGGGGAGCGCCCAATCAGCCCCAGCATTTT. Its protein product is CATSRAGGAPNQPQHF. The chain combines TRBV15 with TRBJ1-5, with TRBD1 as a possible D gene (5 bases). The germline gives CDR1 LNHNV, CDR2 YYDKDF (reference sequence). This CDR3 comprises 16 residues. With 1 base removed from V and 3 bases from J, the gap between germline ends came to 13 bases.

The chain carries TRBV5-5 and TRBJ2-7, with 10 bases that match TRBD1. This CDR3 region has 19 residues. Germline CDR1 is SGHKS and CDR2 is YYEKEE (reference sequence). The ends lost 5 bases at V and 0 bases at J; junction bases unmatched: 17. As DNA, the CDR3 is TGTGCCAGCAGGAAAAAGCCGGGACAGGGGCCCTCTCTCTCCTACGAGCAGTACTTC. Translated: CASRKKPGQGPSLSYEQYF.

This clone turned up a few times. The chain carries TRBV7-9 and TRBJ2-7; D perhaps matches TRBD2 (5 bases). The CDR3 runs to 11 residues. Germline-derived CDR1 and CDR2 are SEHNR and FQNEAQ (reference sequence). V dropped 6 bases and J dropped 6 bases, with 9 bases sitting between them. CDR3 nucleotides: TGTGCCAGCAGAGGGAGCGGCGAGCAGTACTTC. Translation: CASRGSGEQYF.

In this sample, this clone turned up once. The rearrangement uses TRBV20-1 and TRBJ2-7; no clear D gene. Germline values: CDR1 DFQATT, CDR2 SNEGSKA (reference sequence). Trimming removed 6 bases at V and 4 bases at J, with 10 bases between. The CDR3 runs to 11 residues. This CDR3 reads CSAIVWYEQYF. The DNA of the CDR3 is TGCAGTGCCATAGTGTGGTACGAGCAGTACTTC.

This sequence joins TRBV5-5 and TRBJ1-4; D unresolved. CDR1 is SGHKS, CDR2 YYEKEE, per germline (reference sequence). This CDR3 has 14 amino acids. V shed 1 base and J shed 12 bases, with 16 bases lying between them. The DNA for the CDR3 is TGTGCCAGCAGCTTGAGGTTTTCGGTCGGAGAACTGTTTTTT. It encodes CASSLRFSVGELFF.

The chain recombines TRBV2 with TRBJ1-1; 7 bases align to TRBD1. Trimming at V came to 8 bases and at J to 3 bases, leaving 6 bases not matched to a gene. There are 13 residues in the CDR3. CDR1 SNHLY and CDR2 FYNNEI come from the germline V gene. CDR3 sequence reads: CASRTGVYTEAFF. Here the CDR3 DNA reads TGTGCCAGCCGCACAGGGGTGTACACTGAAGCTTTCTTT. The full variable domain, completed using reference TRBV2 and TRBJ1-1, is EPEVTQTPSHQVTQMGQEVILRCVPISNHLYFYWYRQILGQKVEFLVSFYNNEISEKSEIFDDQFSVERPDGSNFTLKIRSTKLEDSAMYFCASRTGVYTEAFFGQGTRLTVV.

The chain recombines TRBV18 with TRBJ1-4; tentatively, D is TRBD1 (6 bases). V lost 0 bases and J 13 bases, leaving 21 bases between the germline ends. Germline lookup yields CDR1 KGHSH and CDR2 LQKENI. The CDR3 has 16 amino acids. The CDR3 bases are TGTGCCAGCTCACCACCGAACAGCCCGCCTAGGGGGTTACTGTTTTTT. Residues: CASSPPNSPPRGLLFF.

The V call is TRBV2, the J call TRBJ2-3; the D is unclear. This CDR3 is built from 12 residues. Germline values: CDR1 SNHLY, CDR2 FYNNEI. V lost 4 bases and J 2 bases, leaving 4 bases between the germline ends. In DNA form, the CDR3 reads TGTGCCAGCAGTGTGCTCACAGATACGCAGTATTTT. Amino acid sequence: CASSVLTDTQYF.

There are a few counts of this clone. J is TRBJ2-3 and V is TRBV5-4; tentative D call: TRBD2 (5 bases). The germline gives CDR1 SGHNT, CDR2 YYREEE (reference sequence). Between the trimmed V and J ends, which lost 0 bases and 8 bases, there was a span of 13 bases. The CDR3 consists of 14 residues. CDR3 in DNA: TGTGCCAGCAGCTTGGGCTGGGGAGAGGCTACGCAGTATTTT. Translated, it gives CASSLGWGEATQYF.

This chain links TRBV7-9 with TRBJ2-1, with D maybe TRBD2 (6 bases). This CDR3 has 18 amino acids. The germline V gene encodes CDR1 SEHNR and CDR2 FQNEAQ (reference sequence). With 11 bases removed from V and 0 bases from J, the gap between germline ends came to 26 bases. The chain's CDR3 is CASQRGAGLWSSYNEQFF. Here the CDR3 DNA reads TGTGCCTCACAGCGAGGGGCGGGGTTATGGAGCTCCTACAATGAGCAGTTCTTC.

The rearrangement joins TRBV14 to TRBJ2-7; 15 bases are shared with TRBD2. Germline V lookup: CDR1 SGHDN, CDR2 FVKESK. The V gene end was trimmed by 4 bases and the J gene end by 2 bases; junction bases not matched to a gene: 9. The CDR3 loop spans 18 amino acids. In DNA, the CDR3 is TGTGCCAGCAGCCTGGGGACTAGCGGGAGGCACTCCCCCTACGAGCAGTACTTC. Its protein product is CASSLGTSGRHSPYEQYF.

The J gene is TRBJ2-2, the V gene TRBV28; 11 nucleotides match TRBD2. J was trimmed by 0 bases and V by 5 bases; bases with no gene match: 8. This CDR3 comprises 18 residues. In germline, CDR1 is MDHEN, CDR2 SYDVKM. CDR3 loop: CASSPWLTSGANTGELFF. CDR3 DNA sequence: TGTGCCAGCAGTCCATGGCTGACTAGCGGGGCGAACACCGGGGAGCTGTTTTTT.

The CDR3 bases are TGTGCCAGCAGTAACGCGGTGGCCAAAAACATTCAGTACTTC. Protein: CASSNAVAKNIQYF. The rearrangement joins TRBV5-6 to TRBJ2-4; the D is unclear. V was pared by 5 bases and J by 1 base, with 10 bases between. This CDR3 contains 14 residues. Germline V gene sequence: CDR1 SGHDT, CDR2 YYEEEE.

V is TRBV6-1 and J is TRBJ2-1; no definite D call. This CDR3 is 12 amino acids long. Germline V gives CDR1 MNHNS, CDR2 SASEGT. Trimming shortened V by 6 bases and J by 6 bases, and 9 bases separated the two germline ends. The CDR3 protein is CASSPRPNEQFF. The CDR3 bases are TGTGCCAGCAGCCCTCGGCCCAATGAGCAGTTCTTC.

This chain joins TRBV6-6 and TRBJ1-1; D gene uncertain. The CDR3 sequence is 15 residues long. With 0 bases removed from V and 6 bases from J, the gap between germline ends came to 14 bases. The germline gives CDR1 MNHNY, CDR2 SVGAGI (reference sequence). The CDR3 DNA is TGTGCCAGCAGTTACTCGAACGGGGTTTACGCTGAAGCTTTCTTT. Amino acids: CASSYSNGVYAEAFF.

The V call is TRBV28, the J call TRBJ2-1; no firm D call. V lost 3 bases and J lost 0, with 12 bases in between. This CDR3 spans 16 amino acids. Germline CDR1 and CDR2: MDHEN and SYDVKM. CDR3 sequence (DNA): TGTGCCAGCAGTTTTGCTCGGGTGAGCTCCTACAATGAGCAGTTCTTC. Protein sequence: CASSFARVSSYNEQFF. Variable domain in full (rest from reference TRBV28 and TRBJ2-1): DVKVTQSSRYLVKRTGEKVFLECVQDMDHENMFWYRQDPGLGLRLIYFSYDVKMKEKGDIPEGYSVSREKKERFSLILESASTNQTSMYLCASSFARVSSYNEQFFGPGTRLTVL.

This clone has just a few counts. J is TRBJ2-5 and V is TRBV28; TRBD2 agrees at 15 bases. CDR1 and CDR2 (germline): MDHEN, SYDVKM. The CDR3 is 15 amino acids. Trimming removed 7 bases from V and 2 bases from J; junction bases left unmatched: 2. CDR3 region: CASIGTSGRQETQYF. As DNA, the CDR3 is TGTGCCAGCATCGGGACTAGCGGGAGGCAAGAGACCCAGTACTTC.

This chain uses TRBV6-1 with TRBJ1-2; no reliable D call. Per germline, CDR1 MNHNS and CDR2 SASEGT. The CDR3 sequence is 14 residues long. V lost 1 base, J lost 1 base, and 7 bases lay in between. CDR3 sequence: CASSEGYSNYGYTF. The CDR3 DNA reads as TGTGCCAGCAGTGAAGGCTACAGTAACTATGGCTACACCTTC.

This rearrangement joins TRBV7-9 to TRBJ2-5; 9 bases are a match to TRBD2. Germline lookup yields CDR1 SEHNR and CDR2 FQNEAQ (reference sequence). J lost 9 bases, V lost 5 bases, and 13 bases had no gene match. This CDR3 is 15 amino acids long. In DNA form, the CDR3 reads TGTGCCAGCAGCCCCCTTGGGCGGGAGGGGTTACCCCAGTACTTC. It is translated as CASSPLGREGLPQYF.

The chain carries TRBV9 and TRBJ2-3; TRBD2 agrees at 8 bases. This CDR3 contains 15 residues. J gave up 6 bases and V 4 bases, and 10 bases lay outside the gene matches. In germline, CDR1 is SGDLS, CDR2 YYNGEE. The CDR3 sequence: CASSPSGGSLDTQYF. CDR3 sequence (DNA): TGTGCCAGCAGCCCCTCGGGGGGGAGCTTGGATACGCAGTATTTT.

The V and J genes are TRBV28 and TRBJ2-5; 7 nucleotides align to TRBD2. Germline CDR1 reads MDHEN; CDR2 reads SYDVKM. Trimming at V came to 6 bases and at J to 5 bases, leaving 9 bases not matched to a gene. CDR3 length: 14 amino acids. The CDR3 bases are TGTGCCAGCAGCCCTGGGGGGGGACGGGAGACCCAGTACTTC. Translation gives CASSPGGGRETQYF.

The chain recombines TRBV28 with TRBJ1-2; D may be TRBD1 (5 bases). This CDR3 comprises 14 residues. CDR1 and CDR2 (germline): MDHEN, SYDVKM. V was pared by 4 bases and J by 4 bases, with 13 bases between. The chain's CDR3 is CASSSWGLGYGYTF. Written as DNA, the CDR3 is TGTGCCAGCAGTTCTTGGGGCTTGGGCTATGGCTACACCTTC.

The V and J genes are TRBV10-3 and TRBJ1-2; possibly TRBD1 for D (6 bases). In germline, CDR1 is ENHRY, CDR2 SYGVKD. This CDR3 contains 17 residues. Trimming cost V 6 bases and J 0 bases, with 20 bases left between them. CDR3 nucleotide sequence: TGTGCCATCAGGGGAAGCCTGGACAGCCTTCCTAACTATGGCTACACCTTC. It codes for CAIRGSLDSLPNYGYTF.

The V and J genes are TRBV27 and TRBJ2-7; 9 nucleotides match TRBD1. The length of the CDR3 is 13 residues. With V trimmed by 3 bases and J by 11 bases, 8 bases remained unmatched. Germline assignment: CDR1 MNHEY and CDR2 SMNVEV (reference sequence). CDR3 in amino acids: CASSLPGQGLEYF. CDR3 in DNA: TGTGCCAGCAGTTTGCCGGGACAGGGATTGGAGTACTTC.

In its sample, this clone was seen once. The chain joins TRBV4-2 to TRBJ2-5; D is possibly TRBD1 or TRBD2 (5 bases each). V lost 1 base and J lost 4, with 16 bases in between. The CDR3 extends over 16 amino acids. CDR1 is LGHNA and CDR2 is YNFKEQ in the germline V gene. CDR3 loop: CASSQGGMGLPETQYF. The CDR3 region has the DNA TGTGCCAGCAGCCAAGGGGGGATGGGGCTCCCAGAGACCCAGTACTTC.

This sequence joins TRBV18 and TRBJ2-1, with a weak D call TRBD2 (6 bases). The CDR3 loop spans 14 amino acids. Germline V lookup: CDR1 KGHSH, CDR2 LQKENI. V lost 4 bases and J lost 8, with 15 bases in between. CDR3: CASSLAAGRHEQFF. In DNA form, the CDR3 reads TGTGCCAGCTCACTAGCGGCGGGCAGGCATGAGCAGTTCTTC.